This T cell receptor beta chain comes out of a study of blood T cell repertoires in COVID-19. Across the study: Sites in the United States, Italy and Spain provided acute and convalescent COVID-19 samples. Sample material is recorded as cDNA or gDNA derived from T cells, B-cell-depleted T cells, or PBMCs.

There are 13 residues in the CDR3. The germline CDR1 and CDR2 sequences are SNHLY and FYNNEI. Trimming took off 9 bases at V and 0 bases at J, with 8 bases between the two ends. Original processing methods: Amplifying reference gene primers gave estimates of nucleated cell counts. Profiling relied on immunoSEQ multiplex PCR, and the TCRdb table lists in-frame clones only, not all of them. V and J calls and clone size are copied from that table; D and trimming were computed from the DNA. Altogether 250,000 to 350,000 clones are present, 88% being singletons, with the ten largest covering about 7%. The V gene is TRBV2, the J gene TRBJ1-4; D is undetermined. This TCR came from a woman aged 25-40 years who had recovered from COVID-19. Sequenced sample: peripheral blood. CDR3 amino acids: CARRRATNEKLFF. Here the CDR3 DNA reads TGTGCCAGGAGGAGGGCAACTAATGAAAAACTGTTTTTT.